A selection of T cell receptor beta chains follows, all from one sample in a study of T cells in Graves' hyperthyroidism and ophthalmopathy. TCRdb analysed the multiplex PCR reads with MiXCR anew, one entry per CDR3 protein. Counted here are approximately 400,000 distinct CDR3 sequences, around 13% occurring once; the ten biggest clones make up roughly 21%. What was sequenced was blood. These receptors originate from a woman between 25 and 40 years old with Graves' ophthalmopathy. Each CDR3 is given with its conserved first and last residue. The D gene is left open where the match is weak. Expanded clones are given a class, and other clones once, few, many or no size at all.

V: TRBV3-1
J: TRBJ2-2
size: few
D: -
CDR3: CASSQDFTLGANTGELFF
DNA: TGTGCCAGCAGCCAAGATTTTACATTGGGTGCGAACACCGGGGAGCTGTTTTTT

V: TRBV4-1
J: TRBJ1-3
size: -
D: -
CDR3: CASSQDPQDLSGNTIYF
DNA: TGCGCCAGCAGCCAAGACCCACAGGACCTCTCTGGAAACACCATATATTTT

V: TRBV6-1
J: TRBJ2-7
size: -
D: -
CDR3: CATRRVANEQYF
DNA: TGTGCCACTCGGAGGGTGGCGAACGAGCAGTACTTC

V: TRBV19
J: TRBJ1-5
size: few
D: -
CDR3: CASSIMLGSNQPQHF
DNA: TGTGCCAGTAGTATAATGTTAGGGAGCAATCAGCCCCAGCATTTT

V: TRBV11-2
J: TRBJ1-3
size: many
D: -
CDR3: CASSPDNSGNTIYF
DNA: TGTGCCAGCAGCCCGGACAATTCTGGAAACACCATATATTTT

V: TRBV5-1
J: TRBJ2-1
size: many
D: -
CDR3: CASSLAVNSIGDEQFF
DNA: TGCGCCAGCAGCTTGGCCGTCAATTCTATCGGGGATGAGCAGTTCTTC

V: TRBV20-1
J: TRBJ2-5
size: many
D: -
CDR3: CSARVEGPETQYF
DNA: TGCAGTGCTAGAGTCGAGGGCCCGGAGACCCAGTACTTC

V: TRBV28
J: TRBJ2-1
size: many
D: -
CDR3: CATRRFNEQFF
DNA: TGTGCCACCAGGAGGTTCAATGAGCAGTTCTTC

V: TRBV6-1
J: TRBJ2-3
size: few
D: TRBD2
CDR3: CASSEGVAGADTQYF
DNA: TGTGCCAGCAGTGAAGGGGTAGCGGGGGCAGATACGCAGTATTTT

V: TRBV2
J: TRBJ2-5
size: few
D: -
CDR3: CASRADSFLWYF
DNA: TGTGCCAGCAGGGCGGACTCGTTTCTTTGGTACTTC

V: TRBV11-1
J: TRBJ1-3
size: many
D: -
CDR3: CASSLLVGTHSGNTIYF
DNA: TGTGCCAGCAGCCTCCTCGTCGGGACACACTCTGGAAACACCATATATTTT

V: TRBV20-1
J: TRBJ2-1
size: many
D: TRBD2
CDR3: CSAGQLAGGSSYNEQFF
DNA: TGCAGTGCTGGCCAACTAGCGGGGGGGAGCTCCTACAATGAGCAGTTCTTC

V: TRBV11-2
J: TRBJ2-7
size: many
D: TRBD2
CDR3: CASSLVGGAYEQYF
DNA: TGTGCCAGCAGCTTAGTCGGGGGGGCTTACGAGCAGTACTTC

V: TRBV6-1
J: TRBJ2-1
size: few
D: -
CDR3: CASSIRFPNEQFF
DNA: TGTGCCAGCAGTATCAGGTTCCCCAATGAGCAGTTCTTC

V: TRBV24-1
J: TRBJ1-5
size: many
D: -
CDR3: CATGGVYGNQPQHF
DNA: TGTGCCACCGGAGGGGTTTATGGCAATCAGCCCCAGCATTTT

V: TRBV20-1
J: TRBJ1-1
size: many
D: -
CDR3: CSARVLRDEAFF
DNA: TGCAGTGCTAGAGTACTGAGGGATGAAGCTTTCTTT

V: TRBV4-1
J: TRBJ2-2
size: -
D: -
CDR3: CASSQEPGANTGELFF
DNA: TGCGCCAGCAGCCAAGAGCCGGGGGCGAACACCGGGGAGCTGTTTTTT

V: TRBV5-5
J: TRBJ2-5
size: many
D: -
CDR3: CASSQGVMAQYF
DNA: TGTGCCAGCAGCCAGGGCGTAATGGCCCAGTACTTC

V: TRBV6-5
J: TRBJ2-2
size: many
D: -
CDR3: CASSYSPDLNTGELFF
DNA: TGTGCCAGCAGTTACTCCCCTGACTTAAACACCGGGGAGCTGTTTTTT

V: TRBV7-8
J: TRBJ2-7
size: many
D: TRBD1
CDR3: CASSLSWDRFYEQYF
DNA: TGTGCCAGCAGCTTAAGCTGGGACAGATTCTACGAGCAGTACTTC